Shown below are 23 T cell receptor beta chains from a single sample sequenced in a study of T cells in localized non-small cell lung cancer. Profiling relied on immunoSEQ multiplex PCR, and the TCRdb table lists in-frame clones only, not all of them. The data contain 70,000 to 80,000 clones, approximately 90% of them singletons. Sequencing used peripheral blood, obtained before any cancer treatment. The receptors originated from a woman aged 40-69 years with stage I squamous cell lung carcinoma.

This rearrangement joins TRBV5-6 to TRBJ1-6; the match to TRBD1 covers 8 bases. Per germline, CDR1 SGHDT and CDR2 YYEEEE. This CDR3 contains 15 residues. The junction had 6 bases not matched to a gene; V was cut back by 3 bases and J by 7 bases. The CDR3 loop reads CASSSGQGTNSPLHF. The CDR3 DNA sequence: TGTGCCAGCAGCTCCGGACAGGGCACCAATTCACCCCTCCACTTT.

The CDR3 spells CASSRDRNNYEQYF. CDR3 DNA: TGCGCCAGCAGTCGGGACAGAAACAACTACGAGCAGTACTTC. The chain is built from TRBV5-1 and TRBJ2-7; 7 nucleotides align to TRBD1. The CDR3 loop spans 14 amino acids. Losses at the gene ends were 5 bases for V and 3 bases for J; bases not matched to a gene: 8. CDR1 SGHRS and CDR2 YFSETQ come from the germline V gene.

The chain employs TRBV19 and TRBJ1-2; D unclear. There are 11 residues in the CDR3. From germline, CDR1 is LNHDA and CDR2 SQIVND (reference sequence). V gave up 10 bases and J gave up 4 bases, with 10 bases separating them. CDR3 loop: CATGSGYGYTF. CDR3 DNA: TGTGCCACGGGTTCTGGCTATGGCTACACCTTC.

This clone was picked up one time. This chain connects TRBV14 to TRBJ2-7; TRBD1 matches at 11 bases. Trimming took 0 bases from V and 6 from J; bases not matched to a gene: 13. CDR3 length: 18 amino acids. Germline values: CDR1 SGHDN, CDR2 FVKESK. CDR3: CASSQDVASRDRGSEQYF. The CDR3 DNA reads TGTGCCAGCAGCCAAGATGTTGCTTCTCGGGACAGGGGGTCCGAGCAGTACTTC.

The chain uses TRBV6-1 and TRBJ2-1; no clear D gene. From germline, CDR1 is MNHNS and CDR2 SASEGT. The CDR3 runs to 12 residues. The V gene lost 7 bases and the J gene lost 6 bases, with 10 bases spanning the gap. The CDR3 here is CASTHGGNEQFF. The CDR3 DNA reads as TGTGCCAGCACCCATGGCGGCAATGAGCAGTTCTTC.

The chain combines TRBV11-2 with TRBJ1-6; the D gene is possibly TRBD1 (5 bases). Germline V gene lookup returns CDR1 SGHAT and CDR2 FQNNGV. The ends were cut back, 1 base at V and 9 bases at J, with 13 bases in the middle. CDR3 size: 15 residues. The CDR3 bases are TGTGCCAGCAGCTTAGTGGGGGGGGGTTCTTCACCCCTCCACTTT. Protein product: CASSLVGGGSSPLHF.

The V call is TRBV2, the J call TRBJ2-2, with unresolved D. This CDR3 is built from 12 residues. V lost 5 bases to trimming and J lost 3 bases, with 4 bases between them. Germline values: CDR1 SNHLY, CDR2 FYNNEI. CDR3 region: CASSPYTGELFF. The CDR3 bases are TGTGCCAGCAGTCCTTACACCGGGGAGCTGTTTTTT.

The DNA of the CDR3 is TGTGCCAGCAGGCGGATCGGAAGGGACCAAGAGACCCAGTACTTC. This gives the protein CASRRIGRDQETQYF. The rearrangement joins TRBV6-5 to TRBJ2-5; D gene unclear. V gave up 6 bases and J gave up 0 bases, with 14 bases separating them. CDR3 length: 15 residues. Germline CDR1 and CDR2: MNHEY and SVGAGI.

This sequence joins TRBV6-1 and TRBJ1-1; tentative D call: TRBD1 (5 bases). Germline V lookup: CDR1 MNHNS, CDR2 SASEGT. Trimming stripped 2 bases from V and 5 bases from J, with 6 bases between. This CDR3 comprises 12 residues. The chain's CDR3 is CASSESGTEAFF. The CDR3 nucleotides read TGTGCCAGCAGTGAATCAGGGACTGAAGCTTTCTTT.

The chain couples TRBV5-1 to TRBJ2-7; 9 bases fit TRBD1. With 4 bases clipped from V and 4 bases from J, the junction kept 9 bases outside the gene matches. Per the germline V gene, CDR1 is SGHRS and CDR2 is YFSETQ. This CDR3 contains 15 residues. The CDR3 reads CASSPGTGRMYEQYF. DNA for the CDR3: TGCGCCAGCAGCCCTGGGACAGGGAGGATGTACGAGCAGTACTTC.

CDR3: CAGHSYEQYF. The CDR3 nucleotides read TGTGCCGGCCACAGCTACGAGCAGTACTTC. The rearrangement joins TRBV14 to TRBJ2-7; D unresolved. The ends were cut back, 11 bases at V and 3 bases at J, with 8 bases in the middle. The V gene's germline CDR1 is SGHDN and CDR2 FVKESK. This CDR3 has 10 residues.

The chain combines TRBV6-5 with TRBJ1-2, with TRBD1 matching over 9 bases. This CDR3 has 14 amino acids. The germline V gene encodes CDR1 MNHEY and CDR2 SVGAGI. V shed 6 bases and J 8 bases; nucleotides not matched to a gene: 10. CDR3 protein: CASSTGTGSSGYTF. The CDR3 coding sequence is TGTGCCAGCAGCACCGGGACAGGGAGTTCGGGCTACACCTTC.

V gene TRBV9 combines with J gene TRBJ1-1; 8 bases align to TRBD1. Trimming cost V 4 bases and J 3 bases; bases outside gene matches: 8. CDR1 SGDLS and CDR2 YYNGEE come from the germline V gene. The CDR3 contains 15 residues. For the CDR3, the DNA is TGTGCCAGCAGCTCGACCGGGACAGGTCACACTGAAGCTTTCTTT. Translation: CASSSTGTGHTEAFF.

The genes are TRBV18 and TRBJ1-3; possibly TRBD1 for D (6 bases). Germline values: CDR1 KGHSH, CDR2 LQKENI. The V end was cut by 6 bases, the J end by 0 bases, with 15 bases between. The CDR3 is 16 amino acids. The CDR3, as DNA: TGTGCCAGCTCGGTTGGACAGCCCAGCTCTGGAAACACCATATATTTT. The encoded protein is CASSVGQPSSGNTIYF.

This clone appeared many times. The chain joins TRBV12-1 to TRBJ1-4. TRBV12-1 is recorded as a pseudogene. The CDR3 consists of 13 residues. For the CDR3, the DNA is TGTGCCAGGGGAGCAGGAACTAATGAAAAACTGTTTTTT. This translates into CARGAGTNEKLFF.

The gene calls are TRBV18 and TRBJ2-1, with D perhaps matching TRBD1 (6 bases). Trimming took off 5 bases at V and 12 bases at J, with 23 bases between the two ends. Looked up from germline, CDR1 is KGHSH and CDR2 is LQKENI. This CDR3 comprises 15 residues. The CDR3 DNA sequence: TGTGCCAGCTCAGTTAACCGGGACACCGCACCAGGGCAGTTCTTC. Translated: CASSVNRDTAPGQFF.

This chain uses TRBV11-3 with TRBJ2-3; D is unresolved. The CDR3 is made up of 14 amino acids. The germline V and J ends were trimmed by 3 bases and 2 bases, with 9 bases remaining between them. CDR1 and CDR2 (germline): SGHNT, YENEEA. CDR3 nucleotide sequence: TGTGCCAGCAGCTTGTCGAGGAACACAGATACGCAGTATTTT. This sequence encodes CASSLSRNTDTQYF.

This rearrangement joins TRBV5-6 to TRBJ2-7; D is ambiguous. Germline assignment: CDR1 SGHDT and CDR2 YYEEEE. Trimming cost V 0 bases and J 1 base, with 11 bases left between them. The CDR3 has 15 residues. CDR3 region: CASSLGQALSYEQYF. CDR3 sequence (DNA): TGTGCCAGCAGCTTGGGGCAGGCCCTATCCTACGAGCAGTACTTC.

A single count supports this clone. The chain recombines TRBV2 with TRBJ1-1; no clear D gene. The CDR3 totals 16 residues. The germline V gene has CDR1 SNHLY and CDR2 FYNNEI. Between the trimmed V and J ends, which lost 1 base and 1 base, there was a span of 13 bases. CDR3 bases: TGTGCCAGCAGTGAAGGAGAGTGGCCGAAGAACACTGAAGCTTTCTTT. It yields the protein CASSEGEWPKNTEAFF.

The chain is built from TRBV7-3 and TRBJ1-1; D is ambiguous. Germline CDR1 and CDR2: SGHTA and FQGTGA. V lost 1 base to trimming and J lost 1 base, with 13 bases between them. The CDR3 loop spans 16 amino acids. The CDR3 region is CASSLSGRIENTEAFF. CDR3 nucleotides: TGTGCCAGCAGCTTAAGCGGCAGGATTGAGAACACTGAAGCTTTCTTT.

The chain uses TRBV6-5 and TRBJ2-3; weak D call: TRBD1 (6 bases). Germline V CDR1 and CDR2: MNHEY, SVGAGI. Trimming pared 2 bases from V and 4 bases from J, leaving 13 bases between. This CDR3 is built from 15 residues. The chain's CDR3 is CASSYNRARADTQYF. CDR3 nucleotides: TGTGCCAGCAGTTACAACAGGGCTCGCGCAGATACGCAGTATTTT.

The chain carries TRBV6-1 and TRBJ1-1, with a tentative D call TRBD1 (5 bases). Germline V gene lookup returns CDR1 MNHNS and CDR2 SASEGT. CDR3 length equals 13 residues. Deletions cut 6 bases from V and 6 bases from J, with 14 bases between. CDR3 nucleotides: TGTGCCAGCAGGGAGGGACTTTTCGCTGAAGCTTTCTTT. It yields the protein CASREGLFAEAFF.

The CDR3 coding sequence is TGTGCCAGCGGGGACAGGGGAAACTGGGGCTACACCTTC. This translates into CASGDRGNWGYTF. The chain is built from TRBV2 and TRBJ1-2; TRBD1 agrees at 10 bases. Germline V gives CDR1 SNHLY, CDR2 FYNNEI. The junction had 8 bases not matched to a gene; V was cut back by 8 bases and J by 8 bases. The CDR3 extends over 13 amino acids.